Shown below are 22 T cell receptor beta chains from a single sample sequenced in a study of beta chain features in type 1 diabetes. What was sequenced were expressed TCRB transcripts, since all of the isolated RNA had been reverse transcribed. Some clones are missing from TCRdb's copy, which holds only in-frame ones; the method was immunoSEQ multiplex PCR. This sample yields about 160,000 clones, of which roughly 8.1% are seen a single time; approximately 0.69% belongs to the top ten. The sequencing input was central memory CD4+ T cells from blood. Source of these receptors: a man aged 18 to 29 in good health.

The DNA of the CDR3 is TGTGCCAGCAGCTTCAACAGTAACTATGGCTACACCTTC. Its protein product is CASSFNSNYGYTF. This rearrangement joins TRBV7-2 to TRBJ1-2; D not certain. The CDR3 extends over 13 amino acids. CDR1 and CDR2 from the germline V gene are SGHTA and FQGNSA. V lost 3 bases and J lost 1, with 6 bases in between.

The CDR3 loop reads CSVEDRTSGPYEQYF. CDR3 nucleotides: TGCAGCGTTGAAGATCGAACTAGCGGACCCTACGAGCAGTACTTC. The V and J genes are TRBV29-1 and TRBJ2-7; 8 bases agree with TRBD2. J gave up 2 bases and V 0 bases, and 6 bases lay outside the gene matches. CDR3 size: 15 residues. From germline, CDR1 is SQVTM and CDR2 ANQGSEA.

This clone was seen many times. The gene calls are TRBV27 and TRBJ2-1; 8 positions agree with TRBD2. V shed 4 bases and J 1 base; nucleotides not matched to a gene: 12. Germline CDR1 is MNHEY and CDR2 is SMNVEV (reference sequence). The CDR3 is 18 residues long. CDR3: CASSSSRLARDSYNEQFF. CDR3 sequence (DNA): TGTGCCAGCAGTTCGTCCAGACTAGCGCGCGATTCCTACAATGAGCAGTTCTTC.

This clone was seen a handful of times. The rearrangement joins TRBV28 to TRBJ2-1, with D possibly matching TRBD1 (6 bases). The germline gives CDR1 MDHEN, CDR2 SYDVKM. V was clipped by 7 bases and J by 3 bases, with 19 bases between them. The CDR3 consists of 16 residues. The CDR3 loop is CASKPPDDRNYNEQFF. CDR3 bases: TGTGCCAGCAAACCCCCGGACGACAGGAACTACAATGAGCAGTTCTTC.

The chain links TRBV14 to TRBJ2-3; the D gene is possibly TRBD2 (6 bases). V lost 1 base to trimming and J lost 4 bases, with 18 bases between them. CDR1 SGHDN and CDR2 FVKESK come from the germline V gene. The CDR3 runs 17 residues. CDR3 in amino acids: CASSQALRGSIPDTQYF. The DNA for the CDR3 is TGTGCCAGCAGCCAAGCTCTCCGGGGGAGCATTCCAGATACGCAGTATTTT. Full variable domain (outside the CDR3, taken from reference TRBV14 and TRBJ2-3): EAGVTQFPSHSVIEKGQTVTLRCDPISGHDNLYWYRRVMGKEIKFLLHFVKESKQDESGMPNNRFLAERTGGTYSTLKVQPAELEDSGVYFCASSQALRGSIPDTQYFGPGTRLTVL.

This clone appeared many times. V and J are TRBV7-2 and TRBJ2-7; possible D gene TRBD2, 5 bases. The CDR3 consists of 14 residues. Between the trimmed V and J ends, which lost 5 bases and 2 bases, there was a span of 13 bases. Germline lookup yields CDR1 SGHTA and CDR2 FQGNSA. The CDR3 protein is CASSQRLLAYEQYF. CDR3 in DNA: TGTGCCAGCAGCCAGCGGCTGTTGGCCTACGAGCAGTACTTC.

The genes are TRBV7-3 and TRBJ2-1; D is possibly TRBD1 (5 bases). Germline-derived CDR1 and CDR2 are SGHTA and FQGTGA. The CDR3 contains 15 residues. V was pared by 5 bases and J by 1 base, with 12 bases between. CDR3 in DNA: TGTGCCAGCAGCCCAGGACATACGTCCTACAATGAGCAGTTCTTC. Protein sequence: CASSPGHTSYNEQFF. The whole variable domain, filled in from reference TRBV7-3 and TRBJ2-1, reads GAGVSQTPSNKVTEKGKYVELRCDPISGHTALYWYRQSLGQGPEFLIYFQGTGAADDSGLPNDRFFAVRPEGSVSTLKIQRTERGDSAVYLCASSPGHTSYNEQFFGPGTRLTVL.

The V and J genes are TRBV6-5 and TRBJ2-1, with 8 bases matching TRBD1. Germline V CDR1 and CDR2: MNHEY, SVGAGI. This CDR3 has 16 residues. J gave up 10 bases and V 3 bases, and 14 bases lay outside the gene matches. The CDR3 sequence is CASSYDGTGEGHEQFF. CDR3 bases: TGTGCCAGCAGTTATGACGGGACAGGAGAGGGACACGAGCAGTTCTTC.

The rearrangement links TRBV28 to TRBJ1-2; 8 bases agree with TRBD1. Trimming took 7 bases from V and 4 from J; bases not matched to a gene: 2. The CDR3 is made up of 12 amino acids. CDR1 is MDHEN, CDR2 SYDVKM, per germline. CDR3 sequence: CASTQGAYGYTF. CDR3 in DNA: TGTGCCAGCACCCAGGGGGCCTATGGCTACACCTTC.

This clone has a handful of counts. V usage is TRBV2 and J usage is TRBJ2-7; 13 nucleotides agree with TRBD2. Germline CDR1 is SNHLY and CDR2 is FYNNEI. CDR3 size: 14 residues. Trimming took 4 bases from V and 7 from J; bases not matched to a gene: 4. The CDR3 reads CASSGTSGRGEQYF. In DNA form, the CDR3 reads TGTGCCAGCAGTGGTACTAGCGGGAGGGGGGAGCAGTACTTC.

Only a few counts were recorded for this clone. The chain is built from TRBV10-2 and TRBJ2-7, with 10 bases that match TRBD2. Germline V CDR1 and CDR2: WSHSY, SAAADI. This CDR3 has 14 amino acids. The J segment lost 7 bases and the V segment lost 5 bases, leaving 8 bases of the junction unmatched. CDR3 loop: CASSISGRAIEQYF. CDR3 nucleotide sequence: TGCGCCAGCAGTATAAGCGGGAGGGCCATTGAGCAGTACTTC.

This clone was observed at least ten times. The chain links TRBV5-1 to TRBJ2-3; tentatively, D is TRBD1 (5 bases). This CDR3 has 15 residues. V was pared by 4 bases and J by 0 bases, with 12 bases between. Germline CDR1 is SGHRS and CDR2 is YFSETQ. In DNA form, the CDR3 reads TGCGCCAGCAGCCAGGTGGGGCGGAGCACAGATACGCAGTATTTT. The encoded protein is CASSQVGRSTDTQYF.

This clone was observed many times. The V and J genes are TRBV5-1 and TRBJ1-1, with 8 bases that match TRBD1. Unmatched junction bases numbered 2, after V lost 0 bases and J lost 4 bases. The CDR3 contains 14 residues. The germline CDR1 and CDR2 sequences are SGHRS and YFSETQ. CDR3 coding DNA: TGCGCCAGCAGCTTGGGACAGGGGTCCACTGAAGCTTTCTTT. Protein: CASSLGQGSTEAFF.

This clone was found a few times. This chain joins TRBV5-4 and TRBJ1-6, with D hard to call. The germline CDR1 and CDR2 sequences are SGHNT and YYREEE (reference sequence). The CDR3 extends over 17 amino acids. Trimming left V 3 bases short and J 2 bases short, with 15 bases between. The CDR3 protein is CASSSGQSGAYNSPLHF. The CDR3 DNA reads TGTGCCAGCAGCTCCGGGCAAAGCGGGGCCTATAATTCACCCCTCCACTTT.

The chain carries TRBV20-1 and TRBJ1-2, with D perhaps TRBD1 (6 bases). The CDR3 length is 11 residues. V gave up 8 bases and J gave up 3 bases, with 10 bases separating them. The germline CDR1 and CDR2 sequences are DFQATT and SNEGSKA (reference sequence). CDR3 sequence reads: CSTRTDYGYTF. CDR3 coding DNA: TGCAGTACACGGACAGACTATGGCTACACCTTC.

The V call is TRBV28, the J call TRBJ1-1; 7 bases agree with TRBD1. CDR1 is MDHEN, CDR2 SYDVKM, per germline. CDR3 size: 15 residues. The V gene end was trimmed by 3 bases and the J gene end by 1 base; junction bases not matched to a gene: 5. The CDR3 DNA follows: TGTGCCAGCAGTTTCCCGACAGGGCCGAACACTGAAGCTTTCTTT. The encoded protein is CASSFPTGPNTEAFF.

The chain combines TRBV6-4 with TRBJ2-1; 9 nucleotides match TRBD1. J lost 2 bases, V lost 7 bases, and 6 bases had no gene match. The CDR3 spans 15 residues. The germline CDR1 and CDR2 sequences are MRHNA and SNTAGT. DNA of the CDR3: TGTGCCAGCACCAGGGACAGGGAGGCCTACAATGAGCAGTTCTTC. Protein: CASTRDREAYNEQFF.

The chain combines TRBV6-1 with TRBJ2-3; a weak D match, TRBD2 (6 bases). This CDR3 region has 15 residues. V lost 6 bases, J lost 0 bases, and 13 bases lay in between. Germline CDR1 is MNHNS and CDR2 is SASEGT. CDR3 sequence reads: CASSISGSSTDTQYF. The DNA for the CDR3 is TGTGCCAGCAGCATTAGCGGTTCTAGCACAGATACGCAGTATTTT.

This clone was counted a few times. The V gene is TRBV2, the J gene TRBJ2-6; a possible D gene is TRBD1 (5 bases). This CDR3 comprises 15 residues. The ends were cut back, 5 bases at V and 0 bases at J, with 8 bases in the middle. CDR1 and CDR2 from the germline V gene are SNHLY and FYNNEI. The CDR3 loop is CASSRQGSGANVLTF. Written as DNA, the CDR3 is TGTGCCAGCAGTCGGCAGGGCTCTGGGGCCAACGTCCTGACTTTC.

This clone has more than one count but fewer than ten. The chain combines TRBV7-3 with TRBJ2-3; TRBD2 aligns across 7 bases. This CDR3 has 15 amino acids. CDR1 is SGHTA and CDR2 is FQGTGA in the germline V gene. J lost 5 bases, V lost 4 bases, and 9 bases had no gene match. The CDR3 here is CASSSILGGGDTQYF. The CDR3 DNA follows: TGTGCCAGCAGCTCAATCCTGGGGGGGGGAGATACGCAGTATTTT.

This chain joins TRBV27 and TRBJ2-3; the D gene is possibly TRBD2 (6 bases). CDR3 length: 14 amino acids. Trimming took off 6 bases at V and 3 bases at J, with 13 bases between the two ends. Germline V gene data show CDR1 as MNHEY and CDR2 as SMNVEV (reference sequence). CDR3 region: CASRGDWGTDTQYF. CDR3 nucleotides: TGTGCCAGCAGGGGGGACTGGGGGACAGATACGCAGTATTTT.

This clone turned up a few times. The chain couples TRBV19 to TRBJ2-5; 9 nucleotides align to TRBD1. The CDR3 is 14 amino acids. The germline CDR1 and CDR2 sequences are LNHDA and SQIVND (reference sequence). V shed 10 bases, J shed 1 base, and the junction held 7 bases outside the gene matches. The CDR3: CATGPGQGQETQYF. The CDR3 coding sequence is TGTGCCACCGGCCCGGGACAGGGCCAAGAGACCCAGTACTTC.